This TCR beta chain stems from a study of cytomegalovirus exposure and HLA in healthy donors. About the study: One earlier analysis, a look at about 179 million T cells, found roughly 120 million unique TCR beta sequences. Findings of the study overall: In an earlier analysis, about 90% or about 30%: the productive usage of most TCR beta V segments. Most of the CMV-associated TCR beta chains (in a later analysis) appeared to be HLA-restricted.

The CDR3 is 16 amino acids. V was cut by 0 bases and J by 4 bases, with 10 bases left in between. CDR1 MRHNA and CDR2 SNTAGT come from the germline V gene. This clone was detected ten times or more. Its matching antigen is unknown. Use of 60 Vbeta and 13 Jbeta primers characterized the PCR. Sequenced by immunoSEQ multiplex PCR; TCRdb stores in-frame clones only, minus some. The sample has some 120,000 clones; 72% are singletons. Source material: PBMCs. This clonotype was sampled from a man aged 25-45 years in good health and CMV-seronegative. The rearrangement links TRBV6-4 to TRBJ2-6; weak D call: TRBD1 (6 bases). This CDR3 reads CASSDSAGVGANVLTF. CDR3 coding DNA: TGTGCCAGCAGTGACTCGGCAGGGGTGGGGGCCAACGTCCTGACTTTC.